The clone carrying this T cell receptor beta chain was picked up many times. Antigen unknown. The data belong to a study of T-cell reconstitution after alpha-beta-depleted transplantation in children. Preparation of the TCRbeta library was carried out with unique molecular identifiers. TCRdb recomputed calls from the PCR reads with MiXCR, one row per CDR3 protein. Altogether fewer than 35,000 distinct CDR3 sequences are present, roughly 6% being singletons, with the ten largest covering approximately 7%. The study, taken as a whole, reports: Several hundred expanded graft clones reportedly supplied alpha-beta T cells about two months after transplant. Diversity of TCRbeta at day 60 was high in some patients, arising from surviving recipient T cells and thymic progenitors.

This CDR3 contains 14 residues. CDR1 and CDR2 (germline): MNHEY, SVGEGT. With 7 bases removed from V and 2 bases from J, the gap between germline ends came to 12 bases. The sample in question was PBMCs, mostly from graft donor cells, obtained 180 days after TCRalphabeta/CD19-depleted stem cell transplant. The receptor's source is a male patient between 5 and 17 years old who had a stem cell transplant for acute myeloid leukemia, so the T cells may come from the graft donor. The chain links TRBV6-2 or TRBV6-3 to TRBJ1-5, with D unresolved. The CDR3 DNA sequence: TGTGCCAGCAACACTGCGGTAGGCAATCAGCCCCAGCATTTT. As protein: CASNTAVGNQPQHF.